This T cell receptor beta chain was found in a study of shared clonotypes between healthy human individuals. The wider study: Each donor's CD4 naive and CD4 memory cells filled three plates apiece, CD8 naive two, and CD8 memory one.

This clone was recorded once. The antigen is not known. Regarding the study as a whole: Lower generation probabilities were found for non-shared clonotypes than for those shared by all four donors. Memory subsets generally showed lower estimated richness than naive subsets.

On sorted subsets, replicate PCRs used roughly 220 ng DNA, or roughly 30,000 T cell genomes. The repertoire was sequenced with immunoSEQ multiplex PCR; TCRdb's copy has only in-frame clones and lacks some. The sample includes over 1.4 million clones, roughly 96% of them seen just once. The length of the CDR3 is 18 residues. J lost 4 bases, V lost 4 bases, and 14 bases had no gene match. Per germline, CDR1 SGHDT and CDR2 YYEEEE. The TCR comes from a man younger than 40 in good health. The sample consisted of naive CD4+ T cells sorted from blood. Subset given: CD45RA+ positively selected. V gene TRBV5-6 combines with J gene TRBJ2-1; 10 nucleotides match TRBD1. In nucleotides, the CDR3 is TGTGCCAGCAGCGCGGTGAAAGCCGGGACAGGGGTATACAATGAGCAGTTCTTC. Its protein product is CASSAVKAGTGVYNEQFF.